The subject of this entry is one TCR beta chain. Its antigen is as yet unknown. V dropped 1 base and J dropped 2 bases, with 10 bases sitting between them. The CDR3 covers 15 residues. CDR1 and CDR2 (germline): LGHNA, YSLEER. This record belongs to a study of T cell responses to AZD1222 COVID-19 vaccine. Samples with a second dose at about 4 or about 12 weeks were pooled together. Here immunoSEQ multiplex PCR was the method, and the copy in TCRdb shows in-frame clones only, minus some. The table has over 100,000 clones, about nine tenths seen once. General study findings and limits: It was only after the peak T cell response that any repertoires were sampled. Vaccine-associated CD4 TCRs spanned spike, dominant at 160-218 and 743-854. A rise in Spike-specific TCR breadth and depth followed two AZD1222 doses.

Sequenced material: peripheral blood, taken 28 days after the second AZD1222 dose. The sequence was obtained from an adult who received the AZD1222 COVID-19 vaccine. The rearrangement joins TRBV4-3 to TRBJ2-3, with D unresolved. DNA of the CDR3: TGCGCCAGCAGCCAAGGTCCACGAACCACAGATACGCAGTATTTT. Amino acids: CASSQGPRTTDTQYF.